The rows below give T cell receptor beta chains drawn from one sample of a study of blood T cells in healthy people across ages. Each CDR3 protein gets one entry after TCRdb re-called the 5' RACE reads with MiXCR. The repertoire holds 650,000 to 1,000,000 distinct CDR3 sequences, with 30% to 45% as singletons. The sequencing input was blood. All receptors come from a man aged 18 to 30 in good health. The CDR3 runs from the conserved cysteine through the conserved F or W. The D gene is left open where the match is weak. Clone sizes are given selectively: once, few, many, or a class where the clone is expanded.

v_gene	j_gene	abundance	d_gene	CDR3aa	CDR3nt
TRBV4-3	TRBJ1-1	.	.	CASSQEGRMNTEAFF	TGCGCCAGCAGCCAAGAAGGCAGGATGAACACTGAAGCTTTCTTT
TRBV4-1	TRBJ1-5	once	.	CASSPPEGNQPQHF	TGCGCCAGCAGCCCCCCCGAGGGCAATCAGCCCCAGCATTTT
TRBV2	TRBJ2-7	.	.	CASSELGLPSYNEQYF	TGTGCCAGCAGTGAACTGGGACTGCCCTCCTACAATGAGCAGTACTTC
TRBV6-5	TRBJ2-6	.	TRBD1	CASSTGTAFSGADVLTF	TGTGCCAGCAGCACCGGGACAGCATTTTCTGGGGCCGACGTCCTGACTTTC
TRBV9	TRBJ1-5	few	TRBD1	CASSVEGGFNQPQHF	TGTGCCAGCAGCGTAGAAGGGGGCTTCAATCAGCCCCAGCATTTT
TRBV5-5	TRBJ2-1	many	.	CASSLLRGSYNEQFF	TGTGCCAGCAGCTTGTTGCGTGGGTCCTACAATGAGCAGTTCTTC
TRBV15	TRBJ1-4	few	TRBD1	CATSSDPGQGGEKLFF	TGTGCCACCAGCAGCGACCCGGGACAGGGCGGCGAAAAACTGTTTTTT
TRBV7-2	TRBJ2-5	.	.	CASSYRGERGTQYF	TGTGCCAGCAGCTACCGTGGGGAGAGGGGGACCCAGTACTTC
TRBV27	TRBJ2-7	.	.	CASSASGGYYEQYF	TGTGCCAGCAGTGCCTCAGGCGGCTACTACGAGCAGTACTTC
TRBV4-2	TRBJ2-7	many	.	CASSQELIAYEQYF	TGTGCCAGCAGCCAAGAGTTGATCGCCTACGAGCAGTACTTC
TRBV29-1	TRBJ2-7	.	TRBD1	CSVPRGTGYEQYF	TGCAGCGTTCCCAGAGGGACAGGCTACGAGCAGTACTTC
TRBV12-3/TRBV12-4	TRBJ1-2	.	.	CASSPWGEGRGDNYGYTF	TGTGCCAGCAGCCCCTGGGGGGAAGGGCGCGGAGATAACTATGGCTACACCTTC
TRBV4-3	TRBJ1-2	few	.	CASSQLRGFGYGYTF	TGCGCCAGCAGCCAACTTCGGGGGTTTGGCTATGGCTACACCTTC
TRBV29-1	TRBJ2-1	.	.	CSVAWTTMDEQFF	TGCAGCGTTGCCTGGACCACTATGGATGAGCAGTTCTTC
TRBV20-1	TRBJ1-1	few	.	CSIMIAGGTEAFF	TGCAGCATTATGATAGCGGGCGGCACTGAAGCTTTCTTT
TRBV12-3/TRBV12-4	TRBJ2-1	.	TRBD2	CASVGGTQETQFF	TGTGCCAGCGTCGGGGGGACGCAAGAGACCCAGTTCTTC
TRBV5-1	TRBJ2-3	.	TRBD2	CASSFSPGTRSPDTQYF	TGCGCCAGCAGCTTTTCCCCCGGGACTAGATCCCCGGATACGCAGTATTTT
TRBV29-1	TRBJ2-1	many	.	CSVIQPRNEQFF	TGCAGCGTTATCCAACCAAGAAATGAGCAGTTCTTC
TRBV18	TRBJ2-3	.	.	CASSQGPEADTQYF	TGTGCCAGCTCACAGGGGCCGGAGGCAGATACGCAGTATTTT
TRBV15	TRBJ2-4	few	.	CATSREVGRGLDKNIQYF	TGTGCCACCAGCAGAGAGGTTGGCCGGGGTTTGGACAAAAACATTCAGTACTTC
TRBV20-1	TRBJ1-2	.	TRBD1	CSARTGALTFLNYGYTF	TGCAGTGCACGGACAGGGGCCCTCACTTTTTTAAACTATGGCTACACCTTC
TRBV21-1	TRBJ2-1	.	.	CASSLRDRGKDNEQFF	TGTGCCAGCAGCCTCCGGGACAGGGGGAAGGACAATGAGCAGTTCTTC
TRBV7-2	TRBJ2-3	many	.	CASSLRSDTQYF	TGTGCCAGCAGCCTCAGGTCAGATACGCAGTATTTT
TRBV12-3/TRBV12-4	TRBJ2-2	.	.	CASSPETSSLQNTGELFF	TGTGCCAGCAGCCCGGAAACTAGCTCCCTACAGAACACCGGGGAGCTGTTTTTT
TRBV2	TRBJ2-7	once	.	CASSEVRGSNEQYF	TGTGCCAGCAGTGAAGTAAGGGGTAGCAATGAGCAGTACTTC
TRBV4-3	TRBJ2-3	few	.	CASSQDPARMDTQYF	TGCGCCAGCAGCCAAGATCCCGCGCGGATGGATACGCAGTATTTT
TRBV7-9	TRBJ1-1	.	TRBD1	CASSQSPGTGVGNTEAFF	TGTGCCAGCAGCCAATCTCCCGGGACAGGGGTAGGAAACACTGAAGCTTTCTTT